The source of this T cell receptor (beta chain) is a study of CD8 T cells in Susac syndrome (dated by TCRdb to between 2018 and 2020). About the investigation overall: The study used repertoire sequencing to test whether antigen drove CD8+ T cell activation and differentiation in Susac syndrome. Beyond this particular receptor, the publication reports: The number of individuals in the TCR sequencing and HLA analysis was recognized as being relatively small.

RNA was extracted using the RNeasy kit, and about 0.5 to 1 ug of the RNA was reverse transcribed with random hexamers. The immunoSEQ multiplex PCR assay, covering 54 Vbeta and 13 Jbeta segments, was used to amplify TCR beta CDR3 regions. Bias from PCR amplification was corrected by using a synthetic template baseline for primer optimization and for computational correction. On the study's bioinformatics: Reads were annotated to V, D and J genes according to IMGT and were analyzed with immunoSEQ Analyzer, with only productive sequences retained. Clonality was calculated as one minus the Shannon entropy normalized by log2 of the number of productive unique sequences. For each patient and control, public and private clones were evaluated among the 100 most prevalent clones. Susac-specific clones were defined as absent from healthy and MS cohorts, around 970 published viral clones and other ImmuneACCESS disease sequences. In TCRdb, the public reads were trimmed at Q25 with fastp and aligned with MiXCR, with productive beta chains retained. Rows merge per CDR3 protein into single entries with the most common DNA and genes. Here the V and J calls rest on TCRdb's processing, not on the authors' analysis. In this sample the table shows about 210,000 distinct CDR3 sequences, 95% of which occur a single time. 0.095% of the sample belongs to the ten largest clones.

Peripheral blood CD8+ and CD4+ T cells from healthy donors, Susac syndrome patients and multiple sclerosis patients were profiled by high-throughput TCR beta sequencing. Multiple sclerosis controls were treatment-naive patients with stable or active relapsing-remitting disease fulfilling revised McDonald criteria. Bulk CD8+ and CD4+ T cells were purified by magnetic negative isolation, while CD8+ TEMRA cells were enriched using FACS. Blood was collected in EDTA tubes and processed within 24 hours, with PBMCs isolated through density gradient centrifugation. PBMCs intended for TCR sequencing were cryopreserved in liquid nitrogen and were subsequently thawed in a 37 degrees C water bath. The sorted or isolated CD4+, CD8+ and CD8+ TEMRA cells had a purity of 90% or higher. The CDR1 and CDR2 encoded by the germline V gene are SGHRS and YFSETQ. V sheds 0 bases and J sheds 7 bases, leaving 8 bases between their ends. The CDR3, from cysteine to phenylalanine, totals 14 residues. Only the CDR3 region is kept as DNA, spanning 42 bases read in frame from base 1.

This clonotype has just a few counts. The specificity of this receptor is unknown. The record has no base qualities; no much larger clone is one base away. Recombination connected TRBV5-1 to TRBJ1-6, with the D gene not confidently named. The sequence came from a human donor with multiple sclerosis. Sequenced: CD4+ T cells from PBMCs. The encoded CDR3 is CASSLGGANSPLHF. The sequenced DNA: TGCGCCAGCAGCTTGGGAGGAGCGAATTCACCCCTCCACTTT.